Listed below are T cell receptor beta chains from one sample, sequenced in a study of T cells after yellow fever vaccination. Each CDR3 protein is one row after TCRdb ran MiXCR on the 5' RACE reads. Among 42,000 or so distinct CDR3 sequences, 6.8% were seen once, and the ten largest hold 15%. The input for sequencing was CD8+ T cells not binding an NS4B(214-222) dextramer, sorted from PBMCs, taken 45 days after the yellow fever booster vaccination. Every receptor here comes from a man aged 25 to 40 who received the YFV17D yellow fever vaccine. Both conserved end residues are part of each CDR3. The order of the fields is CDR3 protein, CDR3 DNA, J gene, clone size, V gene, D gene. A D gene is named only where the DNA matches it firmly. Size is omitted from some rows. Given values are once, few, many or a class for expanded clones.

CDR3: CASSLRTSGSPDQETQYF; DNA: TGTGCCAGCAGCCTGAGGACTAGCGGGAGCCCTGATCAAGAGACCCAGTACTTC; J: TRBJ2-5; size: many; V: TRBV11-2; D: TRBD2
CDR3: CASNYLGGQGIYEQYF; DNA: TGTGCCAGCAATTATTTAGGGGGCCAAGGGATCTACGAGCAGTACTTC; J: TRBJ2-7; size: few; V: TRBV5-6; D: TRBD1
CDR3: CASTGWGNEQYF; DNA: TGTGCCAGCACCGGCTGGGGGAACGAGCAGTACTTC; J: TRBJ2-7; size: many; V: TRBV25-1; D: -
CDR3: CASGDSGTDTQYF; DNA: TGTGCCAGCGGGGACTCCGGCACAGATACGCAGTATTTT; J: TRBJ2-3; size: many; V: TRBV9; D: -
CDR3: CSASSGRLYEQYF; DNA: TGCAGTGCTAGTAGTGGGAGACTGTACGAGCAGTACTTC; J: TRBJ2-7; size: many; V: TRBV20-1; D: -
CDR3: CASSLAPGQGFATEAFF; DNA: TGTGCCAGCAGCTTAGCCCCGGGACAGGGATTCGCCACTGAAGCTTTCTTT; J: TRBJ1-1; size: -; V: TRBV7-9; D: TRBD1
CDR3: CAIRGGKGTDTQYF; DNA: TGTGCCATCAGGGGGGGAAAGGGCACAGATACGCAGTATTTT; J: TRBJ2-3; size: many; V: TRBV10-3; D: -
CDR3: CSASPTDGGLYGYTF; DNA: TGCAGTGCTAGCCCCACCGACGGAGGGCTCTATGGCTACACCTTC; J: TRBJ1-2; size: -; V: TRBV20-1; D: -
CDR3: CASSLAQGALNYGYTF; DNA: TGTGCCAGCAGCTTAGCGCAGGGAGCGCTAAACTATGGCTACACCTTC; J: TRBJ1-2; size: few; V: TRBV7-2; D: -
CDR3: CSARGTDGYTF; DNA: TGCAGTGCTAGAGGGACGGATGGCTACACCTTC; J: TRBJ1-2; size: many; V: TRBV20-1; D: -
CDR3: CASSLGDTEWEQYF; DNA: TGTGCCAGCAGCTTAGGTGACACAGAGTGGGAGCAGTACTTC; J: TRBJ2-7; size: -; V: TRBV13; D: -
CDR3: CASRDRSRNEQFF; DNA: TGTGCCAGCCGGGACAGGAGCCGTAATGAGCAGTTCTTC; J: TRBJ2-1; size: many; V: TRBV15; D: TRBD1
CDR3: CASSFRDKPNEQFF; DNA: TGTGCCAGCAGCTTCCGGGACAAACCTAATGAGCAGTTCTTC; J: TRBJ2-1; size: many; V: TRBV11-3; D: -
CDR3: CASSVMGVGTEAFF; DNA: TGTGCCAGCAGTGTCATGGGGGTGGGTACTGAAGCTTTCTTT; J: TRBJ1-1; size: many; V: TRBV2; D: -
CDR3: CASSLGGAETQYF; DNA: TGTGCCAGCAGTTTAGGGGGAGCTGAGACCCAGTACTTC; J: TRBJ2-5; size: many; V: TRBV12-3/TRBV12-4; D: -
CDR3: CASSLRAGANVLTF; DNA: TGTGCCAGCAGCCTTAGAGCGGGGGCCAACGTCCTGACTTTC; J: TRBJ2-6; size: many; V: TRBV7-9; D: -
CDR3: CSARVLAGTANTEAFF; DNA: TGCAGTGCCAGGGTACTGGCCGGGACGGCGAACACTGAAGCTTTCTTT; J: TRBJ1-1; size: many; V: TRBV20-1; D: -
CDR3: CDSSQEADGLREQFF; DNA: TGTGACAGCAGCCAGGAAGCGGACGGACTCAGGGAGCAGTTCTTC; J: TRBJ2-1; size: once; V: TRBV11-2; D: -
CDR3: CASSYFNPGQGTDTQYF; DNA: TGTGCCAGCAGTTACTTTAATCCGGGACAGGGGACAGATACGCAGTATTTT; J: TRBJ2-3; size: many; V: TRBV6-5; D: TRBD1
CDR3: CASIRVRRGGQHYNEQFF; DNA: TGTGCCAGCATAAGGGTGCGTCGGGGGGGTCAACATTACAATGAGCAGTTCTTC; J: TRBJ2-1; size: many; V: TRBV2; D: TRBD2
CDR3: CAISEGVGTDTGELFF; DNA: TGTGCCATCAGTGAGGGGGTAGGGACAGACACCGGGGAGCTGTTTTTT; J: TRBJ2-2; size: many; V: TRBV10-3; D: TRBD1
CDR3: CASSLGLAGVDTQYF; DNA: TGTGCCAGCAGCTTAGGACTAGCGGGAGTTGATACGCAGTATTTT; J: TRBJ2-3; size: many; V: TRBV5-4; D: TRBD2
CDR3: CASSLDSDNTIYF; DNA: TGTGCCAGCAGCTTAGACTCCGACAATACCATATATTTT; J: TRBJ1-3; size: -; V: TRBV7-9; D: -
CDR3: CSALTSQGNTGELFF; DNA: TGCAGCGCCCTTACCTCACAGGGGAACACCGGGGAGCTGTTTTTT; J: TRBJ2-2; size: -; V: TRBV29-1; D: -
CDR3: CASSELYDRDRGYTF; DNA: TGTGCCAGCAGTGAACTCTACGACAGGGATAGGGGCTACACCTTC; J: TRBJ1-2; size: many; V: TRBV2; D: TRBD1